This T cell receptor (beta chain) was identified during a study of blood T cell repertoires in COVID-19. Study-wide background: The study drew acute and convalescent COVID-19 samples from the United States, Italy and Spain. T cells, B-cell-depleted T cells, or PBMCs supplied cDNA or gDNA.

Study processing details: Nucleated cell number was recorded as an estimate derived from reference gene primer amplification. Profiling relied on immunoSEQ multiplex PCR, and the TCRdb table lists in-frame clones only, not all of them. V and J calls plus clone size are reproduced from that table; the DNA served to infer D and trimming. Here the sample spans 200,000 to 250,000 clones, roughly 87% being singletons. Per germline, CDR1 SGHNT and CDR2 YYREEE (reference sequence). With 0 bases removed from V and 4 bases from J, the gap between germline ends came to 13 bases. The CDR3 is made up of 15 amino acids.

The source is a man in his late teens or twenties with active or convalescent COVID-19. The genes are TRBV5-4 and TRBJ1-2; D may be TRBD1 (6 bases). Sequenced sample: peripheral blood. Written as DNA, the CDR3 is TGTGCCAGCAGCTTGGCTGGGGGGGCCGGCTATGGCTACACCTTC. Its translation: CASSLAGGAGYGYTF.